This T cell receptor (beta chain) was captured in a study of T-cell memory formation after mild COVID-19. TCRdb called the 5' RACE reads again in MiXCR, with one record for every CDR3 protein. The table has fewer than 200,000 distinct CDR3 sequences, about 20% seen once; the top ten hold under 30%. The receptor's source is an adult woman who had mild COVID-19 (a few samples of this study predate the infection). Cell type and time point are not known. Sequenced sample: PBMCs or a T cell subset sorted from them (not recorded which).

Here the CDR3 DNA reads TGTGCCAGCAGTGAATGGGACGGAAATAATTCACCCCTCCACTTT. Translated: CASSEWDGNNSPLHF. The chain combines TRBV25-1 with TRBJ1-6; a possible D gene is TRBD1 (5 bases). Trimming stripped 1 base from V and 5 bases from J, with 9 bases between. Germline CDR1 MGHDK, CDR2 SYGVNS. This CDR3 contains 15 residues.